The clone carrying this T cell receptor (beta chain) was observed a handful of times. Each CDR3 protein is one row after TCRdb ran MiXCR on the 5' RACE reads. The table records about 240,000 distinct CDR3 sequences, approximately 10% of them present only once. Every one of the donors was a healthy Caucasian. This sample was included in a study of identical twins. Deletions cut 3 bases from V and 2 bases from J, with 11 bases between. Germline lookup yields CDR1 MNHEY and CDR2 SVGEGT. The CDR3 has 14 amino acids. Sequencing used memory T cells sorted from blood. This clonotype was sampled from a man aged 50 to 60 in good health. This chain uses TRBV6-2 or TRBV6-3 with TRBJ2-7; D may be TRBD1 (6 bases). Written as DNA, the CDR3 is TGTGCCAGCAGTTATGGGGGCTCCACCTACGAGCAGTACTTC. This translates into CASSYGGSTYEQYF.